This T cell receptor beta chain came from a study of cytomegalovirus exposure and HLA in healthy donors. This CDR3 region has 17 residues. Per germline, CDR1 MGHDK and CDR2 SYGVNS. Trimming cost V 0 bases and J 8 bases; bases outside gene matches: 12. A multiplex PCR was run with 60 Vbeta primers and 13 Jbeta primers. Sequencing was performed with immunoSEQ multiplex PCR; in TCRdb, only in-frame clones are kept and a portion is missing. The data contain fewer than 250,000 clones, more than 75% of them singletons. The rearrangement links TRBV25-1 to TRBJ2-1; 8 nucleotides match TRBD2. The receptor was isolated from a male donor in good health and CMV-seronegative. Specimen: PBMCs. This CDR3 reads CASSEYIRASGFDEQFF. CDR3 in DNA: TGTGCCAGCAGTGAATATATTCGGGCTAGCGGGTTCGATGAGCAGTTCTTC. Variable domain in full (rest from reference TRBV25-1 and TRBJ2-1): EADIYQTPRYLVIGTGKKITLECSQTMGHDKMYWYQQDPGMELHLIHYSYGVNSTEKGDLSSESTVSRIRTEHFPLTLESARPSHTSQYLCASSEYIRASGFDEQFFGPGTRLTVL.